These T cell receptor beta chains were read from a single sample in a study of T cells after yellow fever vaccination. TCRdb called the 5' RACE reads again in MiXCR, with one record for every CDR3 protein. The table has hundreds of thousands of distinct CDR3 sequences, around a fifth seen once. The input for sequencing was PBMCs, taken about 21 days after the first yellow fever vaccination. The receptors come from a man in his late teens or twenties who received the YFV17D yellow fever vaccine. Each CDR3 is given without its conserved first and last residue. The order of the fields is V gene, D gene, CDR3 protein. A D gene is named only where the DNA matches it firmly.

TRBV5-1,.,ASSFLGRGDTEAF
TRBV10-2,.,ASSDISGTAGQDEQY
TRBV15,.,ATSRGGPGTNSPLH
TRBV5-5,.,ASSLNLEQY
TRBV24-1,TRBD2,ATSDGGTSGGAGELF
TRBV3-1,TRBD2,ASSPFGGETQY
TRBV3-1,.,ASSRTLRETQY
TRBV2,TRBD1,ASSEGQGGETQY
TRBV12-3/TRBV12-4,.,ASSFTTHNSPLH
TRBV4-2,.,ASSPYGRDQETQY
TRBV9,.,ASSGRGQITDTQY
TRBV2,.,ASSAEGWKETQY
TRBV18,.,ASSPRVFGTDTQY
TRBV12-3/TRBV12-4,TRBD1,ASRDRDRDYEQY
TRBV2,.,ASSRNRQDRATNEKLF